This passage covers 25 T cell receptor beta chains from one sample sequenced in a study of blood T cell repertoires in COVID-19. Method: immunoSEQ multiplex PCR; TCRdb's copy keeps in-frame clones and lacks some. The sample lists about 330,000 clones, over 80% occurring once. Sample: peripheral blood. These receptors came from a man in his thirties or forties with COVID-19, enrolled during active disease.

This chain uses TRBV29-1 with TRBJ2-1, with 12 bases identical to TRBD1. CDR1 is SQVTM, CDR2 ANQGSEA, per germline. The CDR3 runs to 12 residues. V gave up 4 bases and J gave up 9 bases; unmatched junction bases: 1. The CDR3 sequence is CSVGDRGPEQFF. The CDR3 DNA reads as TGCAGCGTTGGGGACAGGGGGCCTGAGCAGTTCTTC.

The chain links TRBV9 to TRBJ1-1; 12 nucleotides agree with TRBD1. There are 15 residues in the CDR3. Germline CDR1 and CDR2: SGDLS and YYNGEE. V shed 5 bases and J 10 bases; nucleotides not matched to a gene: 12. CDR3 sequence: CASRKITGTGGSAFF. The CDR3 DNA reads as TGTGCCAGCAGAAAAATTACCGGGACAGGGGGCTCAGCTTTCTTT.

The chain is built from TRBV5-6 and TRBJ1-3, with 10 bases matching TRBD1. V was pared by 4 bases and J by 3 bases, with 4 bases of the junction left unmatched. CDR3 length: 15 residues. Germline loops: CDR1 SGHDT, CDR2 YYEEEE. This CDR3 is CASSGDRGIGNTIYF. The CDR3 DNA is TGTGCCAGCAGCGGGGACAGGGGAATTGGAAACACCATATATTTT.

This sequence joins TRBV28 and TRBJ1-4, with a tentative D call TRBD1 (5 bases). Trimming took 3 bases from V and 7 from J, leaving 9 bases between them. Germline CDR1 and CDR2: MDHEN and SYDVKM. The CDR3 has 13 amino acids. The CDR3 spells CASSLRTPEKLFF. CDR3 bases: TGTGCCAGCAGTTTGCGGACACCTGAAAAACTGTTTTTT.

The chain's CDR3 is CSVSVGRLAGGVDTQYF. The CDR3 region has the DNA TGCAGCGTCTCGGTGGGGAGACTAGCGGGAGGAGTAGATACGCAGTATTTT. The chain carries TRBV29-1 and TRBJ2-3, with 13 bases fitting TRBD2. The CDR3 sequence is 17 residues long. Trimming removed 6 bases from V and 5 bases from J; junction bases left unmatched: 14. CDR1 and CDR2 (germline): SQVTM, ANQGSEA.

The rearrangement uses TRBV7-3 and TRBJ1-2; 9 bases are shared with TRBD1. Germline CDR1 reads SGHTA; CDR2 reads FQGTGA. The CDR3 totals 18 residues. The V and J ends lost 5 bases and 3 bases, in that order; junction bases with no gene match: 16. The CDR3 protein is CASSLGDPRDRVDYGYTF. Written as DNA, the CDR3 is TGTGCCAGCAGCCTCGGTGATCCCAGGGACAGGGTGGACTATGGCTACACCTTC. The full variable domain, its missing parts supplied by reference TRBV7-3 and TRBJ1-2, is GAGVSQTPSNKVTEKGKYVELRCDPISGHTALYWYRQSLGQGPEFLIYFQGTGAADDSGLPNDRFFAVRPEGSVSTLKIQRTERGDSAVYLCASSLGDPRDRVDYGYTFGSGTRLTVV.

This clone was observed a few times. The chain employs TRBV19 and TRBJ2-6; a possible D gene is TRBD2 (6 bases). In germline, CDR1 is LNHDA, CDR2 SQIVND (reference sequence). The length of the CDR3 is 15 residues. V lost 5 bases to trimming and J lost 9 bases, with 17 bases between them. CDR3 amino acids: CASSRSEGSVNVLTF. CDR3 coding DNA: TGTGCCAGTAGTCGGTCGGAGGGAAGCGTCAACGTCCTGACTTTC.

This clone has just one count. The genes are TRBV25-1 and TRBJ1-3; no firm D call. This CDR3 has 15 residues. The V end lost 1 base, the J end lost 0 bases, and 7 bases lay between the germline ends. CDR1 and CDR2 from the germline V gene are MGHDK and SYGVNS. The CDR3 sequence is CASSESGISGNTIYF. CDR3 DNA: TGTGCCAGCAGTGAATCGGGGATCTCTGGAAACACCATATATTTT. The variable domain in full, with the rest retrieved from reference TRBV25-1 and TRBJ1-3, is EADIYQTPRYLVIGTGKKITLECSQTMGHDKMYWYQQDPGMELHLIHYSYGVNSTEKGDLSSESTVSRIRTEHFPLTLESARPSHTSQYLCASSESGISGNTIYFGEGSWLTVV.

V gene TRBV12-3 or TRBV12-4 combines with J gene TRBJ2-7; a possible D gene is TRBD1 (6 bases). Deletions cut 4 bases from V and 5 bases from J, with 9 bases between. The CDR3 totals 12 residues. The CDR3 DNA sequence: TGTGCCAGCAGTTCAGGGGCGGACGAGCAGTACTTC. Protein product: CASSSGADEQYF.

The rearrangement uses TRBV12-3 or TRBV12-4 and TRBJ2-1; possible D gene TRBD2, 6 bases. The CDR3 contains 13 residues. Trimming took 8 bases from V and 2 from J, leaving 10 bases between them. CDR3 residues: CASRGGTYNEQFF. CDR3 in DNA: TGTGCCAGCCGAGGCGGGACCTACAATGAGCAGTTCTTC.

V is TRBV4-1 and J is TRBJ1-2; 7 nucleotides align to TRBD1. V lost 4 bases, J lost 4 bases, and 12 bases stayed unmatched. This CDR3 spans 16 amino acids. Per germline, CDR1 MGHRA and CDR2 YSYEKL. The DNA of the CDR3 is TGCGCCAGCAGCCCCCCCGTGAGGGGGCAAACCTATGGCTACACCTTC. Its translation is CASSPPVRGQTYGYTF.

The chain links TRBV19 to TRBJ2-7, with D hard to call. Between the trimmed V and J ends, which lost 6 bases and 6 bases, there was a span of 12 bases. CDR3 length equals 12 residues. The germline V gene has CDR1 LNHDA and CDR2 SQIVND (reference sequence). CDR3 sequence (DNA): TGTGCCAGTAGCCAGTACAGTAGCGAGCAGTACTTC. It specifies CASSQYSSEQYF.

This chain connects TRBV21-1 to TRBJ2-7; TRBD1 is the table's D call and was not checked against the DNA. TRBV21-1 is reported as a pseudogene. The CDR3 length is 13 residues. The CDR3: CASSGRQGFEQYF. DNA of the CDR3: TGTGCCAGCAGCGGCCGACAGGGTTTTGAGCAGTACTTC.

V and J are TRBV2 and TRBJ1-2, with 9 bases that match TRBD1. Germline V gene sequence: CDR1 SNHLY, CDR2 FYNNEI. The CDR3 spans 14 residues. V lost 5 bases and J lost 3; bases outside the gene matches: 4. The CDR3 DNA is TGTGCCAGCAGTACAGGGGGCGTCCACTATGGCTACACCTTC. This gives the protein CASSTGGVHYGYTF. Full variable domain (rest looked up from reference TRBV2 and TRBJ1-2): EPEVTQTPSHQVTQMGQEVILRCVPISNHLYFYWYRQILGQKVEFLVSFYNNEISEKSEIFDDQFSVERPDGSNFTLKIRSTKLEDSAMYFCASSTGGVHYGYTFGSGTRLTVV.

The gene calls are TRBV3-1 (or the pseudogene TRBV3-2) and TRBJ2-7, with D maybe TRBD1 (5 bases). Germline CDR1 reads LGHDT; CDR2 reads YNNKEL (reference sequence). This CDR3 region has 14 residues. V was trimmed by 0 bases and J by 3 bases, leaving 9 bases between them. The CDR3 protein is CASSQETGLYEQYF. Written as DNA, the CDR3 is TGTGCCAGCAGCCAAGAAACAGGTCTCTACGAGCAGTACTTC.

The V and J genes are TRBV19 and TRBJ1-1; weak D call: TRBD1 (5 bases). V lost 4 bases and J 3 bases, leaving 12 bases between the germline ends. Per the germline V gene, CDR1 is LNHDA and CDR2 is SQIVND (reference sequence). The CDR3 contains 14 residues. CDR3 protein: CASSNVGGYTEAFF. CDR3 DNA: TGTGCCAGTAGTAACGTTGGGGGGTACACTGAAGCTTTCTTT.

This chain joins TRBV7-3 and TRBJ2-1; 11 nucleotides line up with TRBD2. CDR1 and CDR2 (germline): SGHTA, FQGTGA. Germline trimming cut 5 bases from V and 6 bases from J; bases unmatched to any gene: 9. CDR3 length: 16 amino acids. CDR3 loop: CASSPDSGRAPNEQFF. DNA of the CDR3: TGTGCCAGCAGCCCCGATAGCGGGAGGGCCCCCAATGAGCAGTTCTTC.

V is TRBV7-9 and J is TRBJ1-2; 11 bases fit TRBD1. Unmatched junction bases numbered 8, after V lost 4 bases and J lost 4 bases. The CDR3 runs 16 residues. The V gene's germline CDR1 is SEHNR and CDR2 FQNEAQ (reference sequence). The chain's CDR3 is CASSSRDRGYAYGYTF. The CDR3, as DNA: TGTGCCAGCAGCTCCCGGGACAGGGGGTACGCCTATGGCTACACCTTC.

In nucleotides, the CDR3 is TGCGCCAGCAGCTACATTACAGGGGGCAGGACTGAAGCTTTCTTT. Residues: CASSYITGGRTEAFF. The J gene is TRBJ1-1, the V gene TRBV5-1; 9 positions match TRBD1. Germline V gives CDR1 SGHRS, CDR2 YFSETQ. This CDR3 comprises 15 residues. V lost 3 bases, J lost 5 bases, and 8 bases stayed unmatched.

The genes are TRBV28 and TRBJ1-4; no reliable D call. The V end lost 3 bases, the J end lost 1 base, and 6 bases lay between the germline ends. The CDR3 is made up of 14 amino acids. CDR1 is MDHEN and CDR2 is SYDVKM in the germline V gene. The CDR3 DNA is TGTGCCAGCAGTTTTGGCGGAACTAATGAAAAACTGTTTTTT. This sequence encodes CASSFGGTNEKLFF. Full variable domain (remainder filled in from reference TRBV28 and TRBJ1-4): DVKVTQSSRYLVKRTGEKVFLECVQDMDHENMFWYRQDPGLGLRLIYFSYDVKMKEKGDIPEGYSVSREKKERFSLILESASTNQTSMYLCASSFGGTNEKLFFGSGTQLSVL.

The chain uses TRBV7-6 and TRBJ1-5; tentative D call: TRBD1 (6 bases). CDR3 length equals 15 residues. Trimming cost V 1 base and J 6 bases, with 13 bases left between them. In germline, CDR1 is SGHVS, CDR2 FNYEAQ. For the CDR3, the DNA is TGTGCCAGCAGCTTAGAGCAGGGGCACGTTCAGCCCCAGCATTTT. Amino acid sequence: CASSLEQGHVQPQHF.

This chain connects TRBV7-7 to TRBJ1-2; D may be TRBD1 (5 bases). The V and J ends lost 2 bases and 3 bases respectively, with 10 bases between them. There are 14 residues in the CDR3. Germline V lookup: CDR1 SSHAT, CDR2 FNYEAQ (reference sequence). The CDR3 coding sequence is TGTGCCAGCAGCTTAAATGGGGGGGACTATGGCTACACCTTC. It is translated as CASSLNGGDYGYTF. Using reference TRBV7-7 and TRBJ1-2 for the parts outside the CDR3, the full variable domain is GAGVSQSPRYKVTKRGQDVTLRCDPISSHATLYWYQQALGQGPEFLTYFNYEAQPDKSGLPSDRFSAERPEGSISTLTIQRTEQRDSAMYRCASSLNGGDYGYTFGSGTRLTVV.

This sequence joins TRBV4-2 and TRBJ1-2; 7 nucleotides match TRBD1. The CDR3 is 19 residues long. The germline gives CDR1 LGHNA, CDR2 YNFKEQ. The V gene end was trimmed by 3 bases and the J gene end by 3 bases; junction bases not matched to a gene: 19. CDR3 nucleotides: TGTGCCAGCAGCCAGGCTACACCCAGGGGGACGTATGGTGACTATGGCTACACCTTC. This codes for CASSQATPRGTYGDYGYTF.

The V and J genes are TRBV21-1 and TRBJ1-2. TRBV21-1 is marked as a pseudogene. The CDR3 has 14 residues. As DNA, the CDR3 is TGTGCCAGCAGCAAATTCCCTGGAGGAAGTGGCTACACCTTC. This sequence encodes CASSKFPGGSGYTF.

V gene TRBV7-7 combines with J gene TRBJ1-4; D might be TRBD1 (5 bases). Germline V lookup: CDR1 SSHAT, CDR2 FNYEAQ (reference sequence). V was cut by 2 bases and J by 7 bases, with 14 bases left in between. This CDR3 spans 15 amino acids. The CDR3: CASSLSPQGGEKLFF. CDR3 nucleotide sequence: TGTGCCAGCAGCTTATCGCCCCAGGGTGGTGAAAAACTGTTTTTT.